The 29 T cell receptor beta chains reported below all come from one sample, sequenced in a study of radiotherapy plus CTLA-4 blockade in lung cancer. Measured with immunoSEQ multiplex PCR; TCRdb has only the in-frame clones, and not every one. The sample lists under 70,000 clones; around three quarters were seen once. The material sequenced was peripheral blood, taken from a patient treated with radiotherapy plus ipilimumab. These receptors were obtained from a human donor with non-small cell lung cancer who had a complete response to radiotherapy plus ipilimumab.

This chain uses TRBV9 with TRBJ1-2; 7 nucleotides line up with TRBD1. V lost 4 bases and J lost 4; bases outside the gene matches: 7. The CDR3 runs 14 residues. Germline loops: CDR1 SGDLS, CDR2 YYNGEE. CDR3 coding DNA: TGTGCCAGCAGCCCCAGACAGGGTTCCTATGGCTACACCTTC. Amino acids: CASSPRQGSYGYTF.

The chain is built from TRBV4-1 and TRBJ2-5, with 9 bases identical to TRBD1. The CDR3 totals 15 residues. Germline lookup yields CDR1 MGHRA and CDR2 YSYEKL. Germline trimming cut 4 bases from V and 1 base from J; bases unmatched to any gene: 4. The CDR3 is CASSLGTGPQETQYF. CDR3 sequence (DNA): TGCGCCAGCAGCCTTGGGACAGGGCCCCAAGAGACCCAGTACTTC.

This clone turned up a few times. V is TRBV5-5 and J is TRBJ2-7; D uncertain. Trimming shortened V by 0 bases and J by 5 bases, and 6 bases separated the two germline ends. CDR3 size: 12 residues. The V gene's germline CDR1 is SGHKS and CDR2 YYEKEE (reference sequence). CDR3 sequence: CASSLEVHEQYV. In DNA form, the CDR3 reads TGTGCCAGCAGCTTGGAGGTTCACGAGCAGTACGTC.

Written as DNA, the CDR3 is TGTGCCAGCAGTGAAGGACAGGGGTGGGGTTATAGCAATCAGCCCCAGCATTTT. It specifies CASSEGQGWGYSNQPQHF. The V gene is TRBV2, the J gene TRBJ1-5; 8 nucleotides align to TRBD1. The CDR3 loop spans 18 amino acids. The junction had 8 bases not matched to a gene; V was cut back by 1 base and J by 0 bases. Germline values: CDR1 SNHLY, CDR2 FYNNEI. The variable domain in full, completed from reference TRBV2 and TRBJ1-5, reads EPEVTQTPSHQVTQMGQEVILRCVPISNHLYFYWYRQILGQKVEFLVSFYNNEISEKSEIFDDQFSVERPDGSNFTLKIRSTKLEDSAMYFCASSEGQGWGYSNQPQHFGDGTRLSIL.

CDR3 sequence reads: CASSKASGIRSEQYV. CDR3 bases: TGTGCCAGCAGCAAAGCTAGCGGGATCCGCAGCGAGCAGTACGTC. The rearrangement uses TRBV21-1 and TRBJ2-7; the D segment call TRBD2 is taken from the table without a DNA check. TRBV21-1 is flagged as a pseudogene. The CDR3 is made up of 15 amino acids.

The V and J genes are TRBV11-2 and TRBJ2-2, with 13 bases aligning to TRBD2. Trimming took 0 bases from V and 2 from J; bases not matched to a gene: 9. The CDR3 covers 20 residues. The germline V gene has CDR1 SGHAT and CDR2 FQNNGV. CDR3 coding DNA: TGTGCCAGCAGCTTAGAAGGACTAGCGGGAGTTCGCGTAAACACCGGGGAGCTGTTTTTT. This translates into CASSLEGLAGVRVNTGELFF.

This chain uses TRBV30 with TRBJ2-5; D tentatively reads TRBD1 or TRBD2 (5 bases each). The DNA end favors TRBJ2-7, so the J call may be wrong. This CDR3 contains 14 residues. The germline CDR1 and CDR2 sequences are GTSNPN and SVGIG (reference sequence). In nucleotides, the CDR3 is TGTGCCTGGAGTGCCCCCGGGACGAGGTACGAGCAGTACTTC. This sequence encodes CAWSAPGTRYEQYF.

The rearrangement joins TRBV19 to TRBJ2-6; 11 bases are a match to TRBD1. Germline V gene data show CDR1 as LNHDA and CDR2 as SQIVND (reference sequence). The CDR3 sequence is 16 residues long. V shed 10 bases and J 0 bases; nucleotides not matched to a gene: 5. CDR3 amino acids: CATGQGAPSGANVLTF. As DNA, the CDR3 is TGTGCCACTGGACAGGGGGCCCCCTCTGGGGCCAACGTCCTGACTTTC.

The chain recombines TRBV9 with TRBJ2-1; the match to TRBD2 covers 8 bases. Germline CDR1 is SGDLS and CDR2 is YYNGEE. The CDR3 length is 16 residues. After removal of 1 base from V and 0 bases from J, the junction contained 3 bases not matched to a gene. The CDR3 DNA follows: TGTGCCAGCAGCGTAAACGGGGGGGTCTCCTACAATGAGCAGTTCTTC. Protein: CASSVNGGVSYNEQFF.

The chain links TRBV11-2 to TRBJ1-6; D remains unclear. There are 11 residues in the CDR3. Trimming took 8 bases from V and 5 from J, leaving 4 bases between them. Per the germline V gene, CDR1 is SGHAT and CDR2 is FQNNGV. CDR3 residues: CASGNNSPLHF. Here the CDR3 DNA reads TGTGCCAGCGGCAATAATTCACCCCTCCACTTT.

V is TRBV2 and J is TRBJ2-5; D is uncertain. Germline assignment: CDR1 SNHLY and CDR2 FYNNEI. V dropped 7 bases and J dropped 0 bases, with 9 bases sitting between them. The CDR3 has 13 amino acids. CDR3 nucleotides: TGTGCCAGCAACGTAGGATACCAAGAGACCCAGTACTTC. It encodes CASNVGYQETQYF.

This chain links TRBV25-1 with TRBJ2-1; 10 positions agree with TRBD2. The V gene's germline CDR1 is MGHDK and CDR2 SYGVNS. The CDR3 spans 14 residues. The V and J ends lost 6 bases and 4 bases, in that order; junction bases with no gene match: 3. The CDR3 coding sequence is TGTGCCAGCAGACCTAGCGGGAGTTACAATGAGCAGTTCTTC. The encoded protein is CASRPSGSYNEQFF.

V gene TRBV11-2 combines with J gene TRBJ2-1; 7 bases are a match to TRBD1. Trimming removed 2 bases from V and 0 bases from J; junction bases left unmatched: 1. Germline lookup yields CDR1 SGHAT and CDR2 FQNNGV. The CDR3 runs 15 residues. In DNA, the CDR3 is TGTGCCAGCAGCTTAAACAGGGGCTCCTACAATGAGCAGTTCTTC. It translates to CASSLNRGSYNEQFF.

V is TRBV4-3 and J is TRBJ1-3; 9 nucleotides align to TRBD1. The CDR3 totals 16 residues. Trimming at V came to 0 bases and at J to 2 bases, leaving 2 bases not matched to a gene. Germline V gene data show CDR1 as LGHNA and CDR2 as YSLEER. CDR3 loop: CASSQDTGGTGNTIYF. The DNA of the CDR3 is TGCGCCAGCAGCCAAGATACAGGGGGCACTGGAAACACCATATATTTT.

CDR3 in DNA: TGTGCCAGCAGCTTAAGGGCAGGGCTGAGCTCCTACAATGAGCAGTTCTTC. Residues: CASSLRAGLSSYNEQFF. The chain carries TRBV11-3 and TRBJ2-1; perhaps TRBD1 as D (5 bases). The V gene's germline CDR1 is SGHNT and CDR2 YENEEA. CDR3 length: 17 amino acids. Between the trimmed V and J ends, which lost 2 bases and 0 bases, there was a span of 14 bases. Full variable domain (missing parts from reference TRBV11-3 and TRBJ2-1): EAGVVQSPRYKIIEKKQPVAFWCNPISGHNTLYWYLQNLGQGPELLIRYENEEAVDDSQLPKDRFSAERLKGVDSTLKIQPAELGDSAVYLCASSLRAGLSSYNEQFFGPGTRLTVL.

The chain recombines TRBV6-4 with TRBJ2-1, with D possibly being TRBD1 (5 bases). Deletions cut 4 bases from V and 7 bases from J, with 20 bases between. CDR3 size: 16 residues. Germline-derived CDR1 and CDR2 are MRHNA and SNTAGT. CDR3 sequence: CASSGERGLGSNEQFF. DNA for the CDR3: TGTGCCAGCAGTGGGGAAAGGGGCCTAGGGTCGAATGAGCAGTTCTTC.

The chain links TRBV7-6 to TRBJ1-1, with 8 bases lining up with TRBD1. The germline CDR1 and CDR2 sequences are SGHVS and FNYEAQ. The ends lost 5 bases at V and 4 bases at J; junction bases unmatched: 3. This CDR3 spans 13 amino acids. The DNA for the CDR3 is TGTGCCAGCAGCCAGGGACAGGCCACTGAAGCTTTCTTT. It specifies CASSQGQATEAFF.

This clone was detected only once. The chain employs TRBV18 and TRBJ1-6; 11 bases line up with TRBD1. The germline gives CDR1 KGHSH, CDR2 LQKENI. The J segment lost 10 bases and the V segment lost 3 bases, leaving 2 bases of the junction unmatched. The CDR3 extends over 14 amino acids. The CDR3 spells CASSPDRGLSPLHF. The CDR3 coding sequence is TGTGCCAGCTCACCGGACAGGGGGCTGTCACCCCTCCACTTT.

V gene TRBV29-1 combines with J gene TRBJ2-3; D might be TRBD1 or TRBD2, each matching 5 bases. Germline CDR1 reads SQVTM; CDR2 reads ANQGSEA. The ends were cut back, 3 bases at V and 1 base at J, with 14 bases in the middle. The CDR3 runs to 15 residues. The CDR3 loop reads CSVDGGGRGTDTQYF. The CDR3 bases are TGCAGCGTTGACGGTGGGGGTCGTGGCACAGATACGCAGTATTTT.

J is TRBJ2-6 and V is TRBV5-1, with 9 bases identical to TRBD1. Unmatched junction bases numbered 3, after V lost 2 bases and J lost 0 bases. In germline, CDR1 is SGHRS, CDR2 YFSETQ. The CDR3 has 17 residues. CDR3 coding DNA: TGCGCCAGCAGCTTCGACAGGGGGAGCTCTGGGGCCAACGTCCTGACTTTC. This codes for CASSFDRGSSGANVLTF. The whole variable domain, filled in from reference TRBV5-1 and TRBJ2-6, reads KAGVTQTPRYLIKTRGQQVTLSCSPISGHRSVSWYQQTPGQGLQFLFEYFSETQRNKGNFPGRFSGRQFSNSRSEMNVSTLELGDSALYLCASSFDRGSSGANVLTFGAGSRLTVL.

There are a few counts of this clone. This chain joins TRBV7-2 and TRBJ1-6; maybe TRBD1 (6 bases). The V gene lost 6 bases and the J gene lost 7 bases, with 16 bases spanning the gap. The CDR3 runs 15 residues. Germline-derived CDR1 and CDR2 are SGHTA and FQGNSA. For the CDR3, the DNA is TGTGCCAGCAGGACAAGGGGGAGTCGGAATTCACCCCTCCACTTT. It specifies CASRTRGSRNSPLHF.

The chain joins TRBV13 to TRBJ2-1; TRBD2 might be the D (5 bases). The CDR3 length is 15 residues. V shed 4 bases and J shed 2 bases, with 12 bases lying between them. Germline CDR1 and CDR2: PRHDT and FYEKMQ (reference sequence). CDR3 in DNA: TGTGCCAGCAGCTCGCTTGAGGGAACCTACAATGAGCAGTTCTTC. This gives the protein CASSSLEGTYNEQFF.

The CDR3 reads CSVARADTEAFF. CDR3 DNA: TGCAGCGTTGCCAGGGCGGATACTGAAGCTTTCTTT. This rearrangement joins TRBV29-1 to TRBJ1-1; perhaps TRBD1 as D (5 bases). The CDR3 extends over 12 amino acids. Germline V lookup: CDR1 SQVTM, CDR2 ANQGSEA. Trimming pared 4 bases from V and 5 bases from J, leaving 11 bases between.

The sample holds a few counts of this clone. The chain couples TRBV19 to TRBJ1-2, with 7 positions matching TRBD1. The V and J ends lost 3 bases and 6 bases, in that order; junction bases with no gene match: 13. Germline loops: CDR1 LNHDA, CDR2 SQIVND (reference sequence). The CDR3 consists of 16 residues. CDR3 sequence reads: CASSMERTGPSDGYTF. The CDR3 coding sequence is TGTGCCAGTAGTATGGAAAGGACAGGACCTTCAGATGGCTACACCTTC.

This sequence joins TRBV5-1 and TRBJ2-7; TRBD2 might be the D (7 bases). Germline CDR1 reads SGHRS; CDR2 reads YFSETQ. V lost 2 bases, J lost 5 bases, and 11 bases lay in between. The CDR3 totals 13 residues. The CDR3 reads CASSFGGGDEQYF. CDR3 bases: TGCGCCAGCAGCTTCGGCGGGGGCGACGAGCAGTACTTC.

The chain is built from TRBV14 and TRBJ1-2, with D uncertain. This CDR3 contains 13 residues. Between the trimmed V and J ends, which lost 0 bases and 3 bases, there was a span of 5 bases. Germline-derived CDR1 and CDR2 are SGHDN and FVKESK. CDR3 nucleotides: TGTGCCAGCAGCCAAGACAGAGACTATGGCTACACCTTC. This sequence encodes CASSQDRDYGYTF.

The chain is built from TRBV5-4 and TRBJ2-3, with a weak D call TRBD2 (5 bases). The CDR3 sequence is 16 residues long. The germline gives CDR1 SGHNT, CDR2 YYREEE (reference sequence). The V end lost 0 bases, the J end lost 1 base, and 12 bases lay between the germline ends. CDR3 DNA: TGTGCCAGCAGCTTGGGGACCTACGGGGGCACAGATACGCAGTATTTT. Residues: CASSLGTYGGTDTQYF.

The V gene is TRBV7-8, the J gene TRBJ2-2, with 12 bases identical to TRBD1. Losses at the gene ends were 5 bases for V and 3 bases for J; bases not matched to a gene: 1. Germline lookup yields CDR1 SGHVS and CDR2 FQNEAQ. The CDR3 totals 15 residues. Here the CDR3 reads CASSGTGGYTGELFF. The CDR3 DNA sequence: TGTGCCAGCAGCGGGACAGGGGGCTACACCGGGGAGCTGTTTTTT.

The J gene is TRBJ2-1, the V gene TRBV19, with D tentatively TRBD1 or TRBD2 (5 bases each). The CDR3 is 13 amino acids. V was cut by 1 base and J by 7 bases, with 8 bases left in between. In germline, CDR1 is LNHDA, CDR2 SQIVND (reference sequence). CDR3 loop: CASSIGGTNEQFF. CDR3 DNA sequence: TGTGCCAGTAGTATAGGTGGGACGAATGAGCAGTTCTTC.